This T cell receptor (beta chain) was identified in a study of early T cells in non-severe SARS-CoV-2 infection (dated by TCRdb to the early 2020s). Regarding the study in general: Because TCR sequencing relied on bulk RNA taken from unsorted whole blood, pairing of alpha and beta chains was not possible.

V lost 2 bases and J lost 9 bases; the stretch between them is 11 bases long. The CDR3 holds 13 amino acids from the cysteine to the phenylalanine. The DNA shown is the 39-base CDR3, in frame from base 1. Reading the germline V gene gives CDR1 KGHSH and CDR2 LQKENI. Points the paper makes about the study in general: VDJdb matching was skewed toward anti-spike CD8 responses and likely underestimated virus-specific expansions, missing private and CD4 specificities.

The receptor library was made with 5' RACE. TCRdb records NextSeq 500 as the sequencer. Unique molecular identifiers were attached to individual cDNA molecules in the TCR library protocol so that sequencing error and PCR bias could be corrected. TCR alpha and beta chains were both sequenced, and the abundances of alpha and beta sequences in each sample were closely correlated with each other. Concerning the study's data processing: V gene, J gene and CDR3 annotation of TCR sequences was performed with Decombinator V4. Expanded TCRs were defined as changing significantly between any two time points under a Poisson model with p below 0.0001. TCR abundances were normalised to the total number of TCRs sequenced in each sample and reported as counts per million. TRAV1-2 paired with TRAJ12, TRAJ20 or TRAJ33 defined MAIT TCRs, while TRAV10 paired with TRAJ18 defined iNKT TCRs. VDJdb, accessed 1 November 2021, was searched for CMV, EBV and SARS-CoV-2 annotated TCRs, with TCRs annotated for multiple antigens excluded. TCRdb trimmed the raw reads at Q25, called clones with MiXCR and kept productive beta chains. Identical CDR3 proteins give one entry, which carries the most common genes and DNA. Here the V and J calls rest on TCRdb's processing, not on the authors' analysis. This sample lists 50,000 to 65,000 distinct CDR3 sequences; around 13% were detected once. The top ten clones comprise around 4% of the sample.

For this clonotype: The antigen this receptor binds is unknown. Base qualities are missing; no much larger clone stands one base away.

The study was a case-control design nested within a healthcare worker cohort in London, UK, with weekly nasopharyngeal swab PCR tests and blood sampling. Healthcare workers were recruited between 23 and 31 March 2020, during the week of the UK lockdown, and were followed weekly for up to about 15 weeks. The V gene is TRBV18 and the J gene is TRBJ1-5; no D gene can be assigned with confidence. The receptor's source is an adult who was a healthcare worker with PCR-confirmed SARS-CoV-2 infection or an uninfected control (not recorded which). The sample taken for sequencing was whole blood. The DNA is TGTGCCAGCTCACCAATCGGCGCGGGGCCCCAGCATTTT. Protein translation: CASSPIGAGPQHF.